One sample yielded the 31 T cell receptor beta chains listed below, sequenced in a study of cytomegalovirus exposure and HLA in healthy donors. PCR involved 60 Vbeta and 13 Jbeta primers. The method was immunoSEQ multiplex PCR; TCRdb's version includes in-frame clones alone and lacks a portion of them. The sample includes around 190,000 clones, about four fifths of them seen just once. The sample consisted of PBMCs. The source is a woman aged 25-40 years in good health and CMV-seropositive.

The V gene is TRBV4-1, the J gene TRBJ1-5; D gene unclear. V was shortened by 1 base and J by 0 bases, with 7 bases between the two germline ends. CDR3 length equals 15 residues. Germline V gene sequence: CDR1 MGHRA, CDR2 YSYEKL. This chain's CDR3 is CASSQVGSSNQPQHF. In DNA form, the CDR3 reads TGCGCCAGCAGCCAAGTTGGCAGTAGCAATCAGCCCCAGCATTTT.

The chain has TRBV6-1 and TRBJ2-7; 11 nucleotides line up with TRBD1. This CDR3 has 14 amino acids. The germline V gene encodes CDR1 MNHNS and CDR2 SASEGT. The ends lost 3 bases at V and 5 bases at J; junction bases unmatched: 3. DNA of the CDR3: TGTGCCAGCAGTGAGGGACAGGGGGGCGACGAGCAGTACTTC. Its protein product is CASSEGQGGDEQYF.

The CDR3 DNA follows: TGTGCCAGCAGCTTACAGGACAGGCAAGAGACCCAGTACTTC. Translated: CASSLQDRQETQYF. The J gene is TRBJ2-5, the V gene TRBV5-6; 7 bases align to TRBD1. With 2 bases clipped from V and 2 bases from J, the junction kept 3 bases outside the gene matches. In germline, CDR1 is SGHDT, CDR2 YYEEEE. The CDR3 totals 14 residues.

CDR3 region: CATSGYRESGRDQPQHF. As DNA, the CDR3 is TGTGCCACCAGCGGTTACCGGGAATCTGGACGGGATCAGCCCCAGCATTTT. The chain joins TRBV15 to TRBJ1-5; D is uncertain. The CDR3 loop spans 17 amino acids. Germline V gene data show CDR1 as LNHNV and CDR2 as YYDKDF (reference sequence). The germline V and J ends were trimmed by 5 bases and 5 bases, with 22 bases remaining between them.

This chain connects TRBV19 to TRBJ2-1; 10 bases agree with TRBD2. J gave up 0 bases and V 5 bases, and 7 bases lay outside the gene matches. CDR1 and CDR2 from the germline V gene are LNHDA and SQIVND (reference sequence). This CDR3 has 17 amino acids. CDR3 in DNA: TGTGCCAGTAGTCGACTAGCGGGTGCCAGCTCCTACAATGAGCAGTTCTTC. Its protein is CASSRLAGASSYNEQFF.

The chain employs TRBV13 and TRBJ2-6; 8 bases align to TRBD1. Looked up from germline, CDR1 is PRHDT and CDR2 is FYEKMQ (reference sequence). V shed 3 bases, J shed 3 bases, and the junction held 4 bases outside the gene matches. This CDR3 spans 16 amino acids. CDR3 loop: CASSFGQGFGANVLTF. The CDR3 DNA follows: TGTGCCAGCAGCTTCGGACAGGGCTTTGGGGCCAACGTCCTGACTTTC.

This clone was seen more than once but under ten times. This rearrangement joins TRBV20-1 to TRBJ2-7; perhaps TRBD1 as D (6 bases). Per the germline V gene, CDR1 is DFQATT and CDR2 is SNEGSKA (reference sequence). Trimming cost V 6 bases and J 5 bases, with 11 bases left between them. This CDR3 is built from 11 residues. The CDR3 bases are TGCAGTGCCAATGGGGGCCACGAGCAGTACTTC. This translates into CSANGGHEQYF.

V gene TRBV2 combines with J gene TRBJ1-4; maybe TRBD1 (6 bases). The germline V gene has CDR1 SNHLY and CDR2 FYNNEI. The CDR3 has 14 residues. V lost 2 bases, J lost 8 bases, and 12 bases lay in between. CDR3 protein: CASSENRVGEKLFF. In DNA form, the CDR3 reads TGTGCCAGCAGTGAAAACAGGGTAGGGGAAAAACTGTTTTTT.

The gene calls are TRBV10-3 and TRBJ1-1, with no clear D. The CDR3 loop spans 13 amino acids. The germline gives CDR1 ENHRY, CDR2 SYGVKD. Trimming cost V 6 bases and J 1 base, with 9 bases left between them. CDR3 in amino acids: CAIRGGENTEAFF. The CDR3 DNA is TGTGCCATCAGGGGTGGAGAGAACACTGAAGCTTTCTTT.

The CDR3 DNA follows: TGTGCCAGCAGTACCCGGACAGGCGGAAATGAAAAACTGTTTTTT. It encodes CASSTRTGGNEKLFF. The chain employs TRBV6-5 and TRBJ1-4, with TRBD1 matching over 7 bases. Germline V lookup: CDR1 MNHEY, CDR2 SVGAGI. This CDR3 region has 15 residues. Trimming at V came to 5 bases and at J to 5 bases, leaving 8 bases not matched to a gene.

CDR3 DNA sequence: TGCGCCAGCAGCTTCTTTTCGGTGTTGCGGGGGGGAACCACAGATACGCAGTATTTT. This translates into CASSFFSVLRGGTTDTQYF. This chain uses TRBV5-1 with TRBJ2-3, with TRBD2 matching 9 bases. With 2 bases clipped from V and 2 bases from J, the junction kept 15 bases outside the gene matches. The germline gives CDR1 SGHRS, CDR2 YFSETQ. The CDR3 is 19 residues long.

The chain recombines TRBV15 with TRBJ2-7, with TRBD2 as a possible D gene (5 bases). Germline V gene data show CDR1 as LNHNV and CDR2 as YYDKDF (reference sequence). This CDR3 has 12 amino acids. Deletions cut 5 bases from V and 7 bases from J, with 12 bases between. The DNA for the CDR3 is TGTGCCACCAGCCGCCTGACGGGGGAGCAGTACTTC. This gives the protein CATSRLTGEQYF.

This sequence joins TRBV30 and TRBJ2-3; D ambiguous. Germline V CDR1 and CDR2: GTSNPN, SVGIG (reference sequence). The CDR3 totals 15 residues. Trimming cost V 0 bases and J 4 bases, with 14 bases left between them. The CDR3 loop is CAWSVDPRLADTQYF. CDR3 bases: TGTGCCTGGAGTGTAGACCCAAGGCTAGCAGATACGCAGTATTTT.

The CDR3 region has the DNA TGTGCCTGGAGCCAGGGTGTCGGGTACGACGAGCAGTACTTC. Residues: CAWSQGVGYDEQYF. V gene TRBV30 combines with J gene TRBJ2-7; weak D call: TRBD1 (5 bases). With 3 bases removed from V and 5 bases from J, the gap between germline ends came to 17 bases. The CDR3 spans 14 residues. CDR1 and CDR2 from the germline V gene are GTSNPN and SVGIG (reference sequence).

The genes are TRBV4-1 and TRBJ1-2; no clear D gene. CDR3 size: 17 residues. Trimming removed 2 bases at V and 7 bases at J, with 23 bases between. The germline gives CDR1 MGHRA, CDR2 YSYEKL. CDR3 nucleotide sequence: TGCGCCAGCAGCCAAAGAGGCCTTCACACGGGGTGGTCTGGCTACACCTTC. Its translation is CASSQRGLHTGWSGYTF.

The CDR3 is CASSPRTGDYSNQPQHF. DNA for the CDR3: TGTGCCAGCAGCCCACGGACAGGAGACTATAGCAATCAGCCCCAGCATTTT. The chain recombines TRBV21-1 with TRBJ1-5; TRBD1, the table's D call, was not compared with the DNA. TRBV21-1 is flagged as a pseudogene. The CDR3 is 17 amino acids.

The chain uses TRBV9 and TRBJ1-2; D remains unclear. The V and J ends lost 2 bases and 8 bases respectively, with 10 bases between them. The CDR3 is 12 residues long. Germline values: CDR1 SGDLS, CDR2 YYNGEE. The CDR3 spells CASSVENGGYTF. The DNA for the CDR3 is TGTGCCAGCAGCGTTGAAAACGGGGGCTACACCTTC.

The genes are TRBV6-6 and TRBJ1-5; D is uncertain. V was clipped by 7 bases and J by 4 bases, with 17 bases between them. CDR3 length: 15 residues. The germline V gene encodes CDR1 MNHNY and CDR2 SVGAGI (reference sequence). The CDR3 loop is CASTPSGGVNQPQHF. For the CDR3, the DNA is TGTGCCAGCACCCCCAGCGGCGGAGTAAATCAGCCCCAGCATTTT.

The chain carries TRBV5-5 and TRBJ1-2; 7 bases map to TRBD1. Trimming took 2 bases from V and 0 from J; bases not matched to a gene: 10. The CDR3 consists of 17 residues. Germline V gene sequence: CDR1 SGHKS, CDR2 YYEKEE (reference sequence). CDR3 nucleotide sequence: TGTGCCAGCAGCTTATTTGAAGCCGGGACAGCTAACTATGGCTACACCTTC. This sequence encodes CASSLFEAGTANYGYTF.

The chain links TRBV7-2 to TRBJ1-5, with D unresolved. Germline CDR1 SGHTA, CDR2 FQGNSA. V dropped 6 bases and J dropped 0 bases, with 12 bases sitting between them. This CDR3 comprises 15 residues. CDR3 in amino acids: CASSSVGNSNQPQHF. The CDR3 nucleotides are TGTGCCAGCAGTTCGGTGGGCAATAGCAATCAGCCCCAGCATTTT.

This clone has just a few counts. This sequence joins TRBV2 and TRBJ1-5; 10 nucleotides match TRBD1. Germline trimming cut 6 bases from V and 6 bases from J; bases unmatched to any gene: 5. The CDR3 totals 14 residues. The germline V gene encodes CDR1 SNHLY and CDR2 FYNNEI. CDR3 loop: CASRDRGRFQPQHF. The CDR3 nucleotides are TGTGCCAGCAGAGACAGGGGGCGATTTCAGCCCCAGCATTTT. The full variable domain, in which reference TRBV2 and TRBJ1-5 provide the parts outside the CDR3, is EPEVTQTPSHQVTQMGQEVILRCVPISNHLYFYWYRQILGQKVEFLVSFYNNEISEKSEIFDDQFSVERPDGSNFTLKIRSTKLEDSAMYFCASRDRGRFQPQHFGDGTRLSIL.

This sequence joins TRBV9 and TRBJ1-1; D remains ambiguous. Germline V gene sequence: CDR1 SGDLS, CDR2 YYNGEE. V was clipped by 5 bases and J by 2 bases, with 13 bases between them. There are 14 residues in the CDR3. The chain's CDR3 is CASRPRPFNTEAFF. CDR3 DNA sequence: TGTGCCAGCAGACCTAGACCCTTCAACACTGAAGCTTTCTTT. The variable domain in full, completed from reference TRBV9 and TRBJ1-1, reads DSGVTQTPKHLITATGQRVTLRCSPRSGDLSVYWYQQSLDQGLQFLIQYYNGEERAKGNILERFSAQQFPDLHSELNLSSLELGDSALYFCASRPRPFNTEAFFGQGTRLTVV.

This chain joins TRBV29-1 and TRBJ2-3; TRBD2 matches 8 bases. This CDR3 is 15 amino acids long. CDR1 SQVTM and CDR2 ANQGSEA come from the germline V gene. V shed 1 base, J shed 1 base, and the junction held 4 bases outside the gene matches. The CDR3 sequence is CSVEGRREGTDTQYF. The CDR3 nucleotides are TGCAGCGTTGAAGGGCGGCGGGAGGGCACAGATACGCAGTATTTT.

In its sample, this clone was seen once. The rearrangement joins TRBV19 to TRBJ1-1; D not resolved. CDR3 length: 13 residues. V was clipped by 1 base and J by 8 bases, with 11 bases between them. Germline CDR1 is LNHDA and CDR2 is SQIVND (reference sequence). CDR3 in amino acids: CASSIAGMVEAFF. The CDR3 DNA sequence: TGTGCCAGTAGTATAGCCGGGATGGTGGAAGCTTTCTTT. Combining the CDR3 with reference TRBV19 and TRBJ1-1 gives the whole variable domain DGGITQSPKYLFRKEGQNVTLSCEQNLNHDAMYWYRQDPGQGLRLIYYSQIVNDFQKGDIAEGYSVSREKKESFPLTVTSAQKNPTAFYLCASSIAGMVEAFFGQGTRLTVV.

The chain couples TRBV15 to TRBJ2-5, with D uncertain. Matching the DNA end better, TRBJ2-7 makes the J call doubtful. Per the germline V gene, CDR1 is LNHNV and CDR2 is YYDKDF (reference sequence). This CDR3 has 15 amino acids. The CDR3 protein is CATSRAPMRPYEQYF. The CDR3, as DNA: TGTGCCACCAGCAGAGCCCCCATGCGGCCTTACGAGCAGTACTTC.

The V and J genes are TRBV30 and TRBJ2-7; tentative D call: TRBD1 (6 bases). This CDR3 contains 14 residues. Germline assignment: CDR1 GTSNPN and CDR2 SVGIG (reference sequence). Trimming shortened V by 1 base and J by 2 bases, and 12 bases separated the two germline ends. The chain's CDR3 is CAWSAEGVTYEQYF. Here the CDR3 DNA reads TGTGCCTGGAGTGCTGAGGGGGTAACCTACGAGCAGTACTTC.

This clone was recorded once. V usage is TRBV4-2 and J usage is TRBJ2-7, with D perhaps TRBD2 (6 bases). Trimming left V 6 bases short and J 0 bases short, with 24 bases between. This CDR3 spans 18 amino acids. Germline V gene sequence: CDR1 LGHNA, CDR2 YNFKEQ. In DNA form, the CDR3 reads TGTGCCAGCAGGGGTACGCCCGCCCAAGCGGGCGGCTCCTACGAGCAGTACTTC. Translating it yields CASRGTPAQAGGSYEQYF.

As DNA, the CDR3 is TGCGCCAGCAGCCCCGGACAGGATGGAGAGACCCAGTACTTC. Its protein is CASSPGQDGETQYF. J is TRBJ2-5 and V is TRBV5-1, with TRBD1 matching 7 bases. The length of the CDR3 is 14 residues. Germline CDR1 reads SGHRS; CDR2 reads YFSETQ. V gave up 4 bases and J gave up 4 bases; unmatched junction bases: 7.

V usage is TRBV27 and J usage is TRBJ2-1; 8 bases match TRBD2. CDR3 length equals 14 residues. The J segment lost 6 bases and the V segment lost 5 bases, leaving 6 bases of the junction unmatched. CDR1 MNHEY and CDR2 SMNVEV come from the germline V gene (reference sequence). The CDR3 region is CASSILAAINEQFF. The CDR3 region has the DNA TGTGCCAGCAGTATACTAGCGGCTATCAATGAGCAGTTCTTC.

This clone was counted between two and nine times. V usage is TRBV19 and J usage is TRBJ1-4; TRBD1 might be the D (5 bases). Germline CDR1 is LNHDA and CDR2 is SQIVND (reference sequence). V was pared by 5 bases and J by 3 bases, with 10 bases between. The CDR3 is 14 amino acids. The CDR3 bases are TGTGCCAGTAGTCGCCGGGGGGCTAATGAAAAACTGTTTTTT. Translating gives CASSRRGANEKLFF.

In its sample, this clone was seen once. The CDR3 DNA sequence: TGCGCCAGCAGCCTCGCCAATACAGGGACGAGCTCCTACAATGAGCAGTTCTTC. It translates to CASSLANTGTSSYNEQFF. V usage is TRBV23-1 and J usage is TRBJ2-1; weak D call: TRBD1 (6 bases). TRBV23-1 is identified as an open reading frame with a role that is uncertain. The CDR3 covers 18 residues. V was cut by 6 bases and J by 0 bases, with 21 bases left in between.